The next 31 T cell receptor beta chains were all read from a single sample in a study of cytotoxic CD8 clonotypes in ibrutinib-treated CLL. TCRdb's copy holds only in-frame clones and misses some; the assay was immunoSEQ multiplex PCR. The sample has about 140,000 clones, 80% seen once; the top ten hold less than 8.5%. Sequencing used PBMCs, obtained after 36 months of ibrutinib treatment. These receptors originate from a human donor with chronic lymphocytic leukemia.

This clone has a single count. This sequence joins TRBV7-3 and TRBJ2-5; 8 positions match TRBD2. The CDR3 extends over 16 amino acids. CDR1 is SGHTA and CDR2 is FQGTGA in the germline V gene. V gave up 4 bases and J gave up 1 base; unmatched junction bases: 8. DNA for the CDR3: TGTGCCAGCAGCTCAAACCCTAGCGGGCCCCAAGAGACCCAGTACTTC. It yields the protein CASSSNPSGPQETQYF.

This clone was seen once. V usage is TRBV4-1 and J usage is TRBJ2-7, with a weak D call TRBD1 (6 bases). CDR3 length: 14 amino acids. Germline V gene sequence: CDR1 MGHRA, CDR2 YSYEKL. Deletions cut 1 base from V and 3 bases from J, with 10 bases between. DNA of the CDR3: TGCGCCAGCAGCCAAGTATCAGGGGTCTACGAGCAGTACTTC. Its translation: CASSQVSGVYEQYF.

This rearrangement joins TRBV5-6 to TRBJ2-7; TRBD2 is a possible D gene (5 bases). There are 15 residues in the CDR3. V gave up 2 bases and J gave up 4 bases, with 16 bases separating them. Germline-derived CDR1 and CDR2 are SGHDT and YYEEEE. CDR3: CASSLKSGWTYEQYF. The DNA for the CDR3 is TGTGCCAGCAGCTTAAAATCAGGTTGGACTTACGAGCAGTACTTC.

This chain links TRBV6-1 with TRBJ1-5, with TRBD1 identical over 11 bases. The CDR3 has 15 amino acids. The germline CDR1 and CDR2 sequences are MNHNS and SASEGT. J was trimmed by 6 bases and V by 6 bases; bases with no gene match: 7. The CDR3: CASSRDRGSGQPQHF. The CDR3, as DNA: TGTGCCAGCAGCCGGGACAGGGGGTCGGGTCAGCCCCAGCATTTT.

This clone was observed a handful of times. The rearrangement links TRBV19 to TRBJ2-2, with unresolved D. From germline, CDR1 is LNHDA and CDR2 SQIVND (reference sequence). The CDR3 loop spans 15 amino acids. Trimming cost V 7 bases and J 2 bases, with 14 bases left between them. CDR3 DNA: TGTGCCAGTACCTATTCGGGCCGTAACACCGGGGAGCTGTTTTTT. Protein: CASTYSGRNTGELFF.

This clone was counted a few times. CDR3 sequence (DNA): TGTGCCAGCAGTGATTCCCTTAACAGGGGGCCTTTTGGGGAAAAACTGTTTTTT. It specifies CASSDSLNRGPFGEKLFF. The V and J genes are TRBV6-1 and TRBJ1-4; 9 bases fit TRBD1. CDR1 is MNHNS, CDR2 SASEGT, per germline. The CDR3 contains 18 residues. J gave up 8 bases and V 3 bases, and 16 bases lay outside the gene matches.

The rearrangement uses TRBV20-1 and TRBJ1-2; D not resolved. CDR3 size: 11 residues. The V gene's germline CDR1 is DFQATT and CDR2 SNEGSKA (reference sequence). V was shortened by 6 bases and J by 3 bases, with 8 bases between the two germline ends. The CDR3 nucleotides are TGCAGTGCCCCCCCGTACTATGGCTACACCTTC. Protein: CSAPPYYGYTF.

The chain is built from TRBV5-1 and TRBJ2-5; D uncertain. V was trimmed by 0 bases and J by 3 bases, leaving 6 bases between them. The CDR3 sequence is 13 residues long. Per the germline V gene, CDR1 is SGHRS and CDR2 is YFSETQ. The chain's CDR3 is CASSLAQEETQYF. CDR3 DNA: TGCGCCAGCAGCTTGGCCCAGGAAGAGACCCAGTACTTC.

This chain links TRBV10-1 with TRBJ2-1; 10 nucleotides match TRBD2. The CDR3 covers 12 residues. With 3 bases clipped from V and 15 bases from J, the junction kept 5 bases outside the gene matches. Germline CDR1 WNHNN, CDR2 SYGVQD (reference sequence). CDR3 protein: CASSEPSGRPFF. CDR3 nucleotide sequence: TGCGCCAGCAGTGAACCTAGCGGGAGACCGTTCTTC.

The chain carries TRBV5-1 and TRBJ2-5, with 9 bases identical to TRBD2. CDR3 length: 13 amino acids. Per the germline V gene, CDR1 is SGHRS and CDR2 is YFSETQ. The CDR3, as DNA: TGCGCTACAAGCGGGGGGCCGCGGGAGACCCAGTACTTC. Its protein is CATSGGPRETQYF.

The chain uses TRBV27 and TRBJ2-7, with D perhaps TRBD2 (6 bases). The CDR3 extends over 14 amino acids. Trimming removed 5 bases from V and 3 bases from J, with 14 bases in between. The germline V gene encodes CDR1 MNHEY and CDR2 SMNVEV (reference sequence). The CDR3 is CASSEYGGVYEQYF. CDR3 DNA sequence: TGTGCCAGCAGTGAATATGGCGGGGTCTACGAGCAGTACTTC.

The chain links TRBV2 to TRBJ1-1; tentative D call: TRBD1 (5 bases). With 4 bases removed from V and 3 bases from J, the gap between germline ends came to 12 bases. The V gene's germline CDR1 is SNHLY and CDR2 FYNNEI. This CDR3 region has 14 residues. As DNA, the CDR3 is TGTGCCAGCAGTGGGGGGGAGGGGCACACTGAAGCTTTCTTT. Translation gives CASSGGEGHTEAFF.

The chain couples TRBV19 to TRBJ1-2; D is ambiguous. Germline V gene lookup returns CDR1 LNHDA and CDR2 SQIVND (reference sequence). V lost 6 bases, J lost 7 bases, and 12 bases lay in between. The CDR3 consists of 12 residues. The CDR3: CASSFYDGGYTF. CDR3 sequence (DNA): TGTGCCAGTAGCTTCTACGACGGTGGCTACACCTTC.

The rearrangement joins TRBV19 to TRBJ2-5; the D gene could be TRBD1 or TRBD2 (5 bases each). The CDR3 runs to 13 residues. Germline values: CDR1 LNHDA, CDR2 SQIVND (reference sequence). V lost 8 bases and J lost 5, with 15 bases in between. CDR3 bases: TGTGCCAGTTCGACGGGACCAAGGGAGACCCAGTACTTC. Protein: CASSTGPRETQYF.

The chain links TRBV11-3 to TRBJ2-5; TRBD2 aligns across 8 bases. V shed 4 bases and J 1 base; nucleotides not matched to a gene: 8. This CDR3 has 16 residues. Germline V gives CDR1 SGHNT, CDR2 YENEEA. The CDR3 protein is CASSSGGVLTQETQYF. Written as DNA, the CDR3 is TGTGCCAGCAGCTCCGGGGGGGTCTTAACCCAAGAGACCCAGTACTTC. The full variable domain, rest sourced from reference TRBV11-3 and TRBJ2-5, is EAGVVQSPRYKIIEKKQPVAFWCNPISGHNTLYWYLQNLGQGPELLIRYENEEAVDDSQLPKDRFSAERLKGVDSTLKIQPAELGDSAVYLCASSSGGVLTQETQYFGPGTRLLVL.

This clone has a handful of counts. This chain joins TRBV27 and TRBJ1-4; maybe TRBD1 (5 bases). CDR3 length equals 14 residues. With 5 bases removed from V and 8 bases from J, the gap between germline ends came to 15 bases. Germline V gene lookup returns CDR1 MNHEY and CDR2 SMNVEV (reference sequence). The CDR3 bases are TGTGCCAGCAGTCCCGGGACCGGAGCGGAAAAACTGTTTTTT. Translation gives CASSPGTGAEKLFF.

The genes are TRBV11-1 and TRBJ2-3, with unresolved D. V shed 2 bases and J shed 6 bases, with 3 bases lying between them. Germline V gene lookup returns CDR1 SGHAT and CDR2 FQDESV (reference sequence). This CDR3 has 11 amino acids. The CDR3 nucleotides are TGTGCCAGCAGCTTAACCGATACGCAGTATTTT. Translation gives CASSLTDTQYF.

The chain couples TRBV10-3 to TRBJ2-7; a weak D match, TRBD2 (6 bases). This CDR3 is built from 14 residues. The germline CDR1 and CDR2 sequences are ENHRY and SYGVKD. V shed 2 bases and J shed 6 bases, with 14 bases lying between them. The CDR3 region has the DNA TGTGCCATCAGTGAGGTCCGGGAGTCGGGCGAGCAGTACTTC. The encoded protein is CAISEVRESGEQYF.

Comments on this clone: The sample has other DNA sequences that encode this CDR3 too. The chain carries TRBV27 and TRBJ1-5; D unclear. V was shortened by 2 bases and J by 0 bases, with 5 bases between the two germline ends. From germline, CDR1 is MNHEY and CDR2 SMNVEV (reference sequence). CDR3 length equals 14 residues. Here the CDR3 reads CASSLGLSNQPQHF. The DNA of the CDR3 is TGTGCCAGCAGTTTAGGTCTTAGCAATCAGCCCCAGCATTTT.

V and J are TRBV5-1 and TRBJ1-3, with D unresolved. In germline, CDR1 is SGHRS, CDR2 YFSETQ. V gave up 4 bases and J gave up 0 bases, with 14 bases separating them. The CDR3 runs 16 residues. The CDR3 spells CASSPLGRVSGNTIYF. CDR3 coding DNA: TGCGCCAGCAGCCCGTTAGGACGGGTCTCTGGAAACACCATATATTTT. Full variable domain (remainder filled in from reference TRBV5-1 and TRBJ1-3): KAGVTQTPRYLIKTRGQQVTLSCSPISGHRSVSWYQQTPGQGLQFLFEYFSETQRNKGNFPGRFSGRQFSNSRSEMNVSTLELGDSALYLCASSPLGRVSGNTIYFGEGSWLTVV.

The V call is TRBV18, the J call TRBJ2-7; tentative D call: TRBD1 (6 bases). V lost 3 bases and J 3 bases, leaving 15 bases between the germline ends. CDR3 size: 15 residues. CDR1 KGHSH and CDR2 LQKENI come from the germline V gene. CDR3 residues: CASSPQQGSNYEQYF. The DNA for the CDR3 is TGTGCCAGCTCACCTCAGCAGGGGTCTAACTACGAGCAGTACTTC.

The chain links TRBV18 to TRBJ2-7, with TRBD2 identical over 7 bases. Per the germline V gene, CDR1 is KGHSH and CDR2 is LQKENI. CDR3 length: 15 residues. V lost 2 bases to trimming and J lost 4 bases; unmatched junction nucleotides: 8. CDR3 protein: CASSPWGAGPYEQYF. CDR3 DNA: TGTGCCAGCTCACCATGGGGAGCGGGACCATACGAGCAGTACTTC. Combining the CDR3 with reference TRBV18 and TRBJ2-7 gives the whole variable domain NAGVMQNPRHLVRRRGQEARLRCSPMKGHSHVYWYRQLPEEGLKFMVYLQKENIIDESGMPKERFSAEFPKEGPSILRIQQVVRGDSAAYFCASSPWGAGPYEQYFGPGTRLTVT.

The CDR3 DNA reads as TGTGCCTGGACCCCAGCGGGGGGGGCAGATACGCAGTATTTT. Translated: CAWTPAGGADTQYF. V gene TRBV30 combines with J gene TRBJ2-3; 10 bases line up with TRBD2. Germline-derived CDR1 and CDR2 are GTSNPN and SVGIG (reference sequence). The CDR3 is 14 residues long. After removal of 4 bases from V and 4 bases from J, the junction contained 5 bases not matched to a gene.

The J gene is TRBJ1-5, the V gene TRBV7-2, with D maybe TRBD1 (5 bases). V lost 5 bases to trimming and J lost 6 bases, with 11 bases between them. This CDR3 comprises 13 residues. CDR1 is SGHTA, CDR2 FQGNSA, per germline. The CDR3 reads CASSVRGFQPQHF. DNA for the CDR3: TGTGCCAGCAGCGTAAGGGGATTTCAGCCCCAGCATTTT.

V gene TRBV5-5 combines with J gene TRBJ2-7; the D gene could be TRBD1 or TRBD2 (5 bases each). This CDR3 has 17 residues. V was pared by 4 bases and J by 6 bases, with 26 bases between. CDR1 is SGHKS and CDR2 is YYEKEE in the germline V gene (reference sequence). CDR3 coding DNA: TGTGCCAGCAGCCCATCAGGTTTCGTGGTCAGGGACGGCGAGCAGTACTTC. It is translated as CASSPSGFVVRDGEQYF.

This clone was observed once. V gene TRBV5-1 combines with J gene TRBJ1-1; D call uncertain. Germline-derived CDR1 and CDR2 are SGHRS and YFSETQ. The CDR3 is 13 amino acids. Trimming removed 4 bases from V and 6 bases from J, with 13 bases in between. DNA of the CDR3: TGCGCCAGCAGCCTGGCACCATTGGCTGAAGCTTTCTTT. As protein: CASSLAPLAEAFF.

Here the CDR3 DNA reads TGCGCCAGCAGCCCAAAGACAGGGAAGAACACTGAAGCTTTCTTT. This gives the protein CASSPKTGKNTEAFF. The rearrangement uses TRBV5-1 and TRBJ1-1, with 7 bases fitting TRBD1. V trimming: 4 bases; J trimming: 1 base; junction bases outside the gene matches: 7. CDR1 is SGHRS, CDR2 YFSETQ, per germline. There are 15 residues in the CDR3.

The chain uses TRBV10-3 and TRBJ1-5; D perhaps matches TRBD1 (6 bases). Between the trimmed V and J ends, which lost 6 bases and 3 bases, there was a span of 9 bases. CDR3 length: 13 amino acids. Germline V gives CDR1 ENHRY, CDR2 SYGVKD. The CDR3 is CAISGQYNQPQHF. CDR3 nucleotide sequence: TGTGCCATCAGCGGACAGTACAATCAGCCCCAGCATTTT.

There are a few counts of this clone. The chain joins TRBV5-1 to TRBJ2-1, with 9 bases matching TRBD2. V lost 2 bases to trimming and J lost 10 bases; unmatched junction nucleotides: 13. This CDR3 spans 16 amino acids. Germline assignment: CDR1 SGHRS and CDR2 YFSETQ. CDR3 bases: TGCGCCAGCAGCTTAAGTAGCGGGAGTGTCAGGGTCGAGCAGTTCTTC. Translating it yields CASSLSSGSVRVEQFF.

V gene TRBV5-1 combines with J gene TRBJ2-2; no clear D gene. Germline CDR1 reads SGHRS; CDR2 reads YFSETQ. V was clipped by 0 bases and J by 4 bases, with 10 bases between them. The CDR3 extends over 15 amino acids. CDR3 in DNA: TGCGCCAGCAGCTTGGTAGTGCAGATCACCGGGGAGCTGTTTTTT. Protein sequence: CASSLVVQITGELFF.

The rearrangement joins TRBV13 to TRBJ2-5; 13 bases map to TRBD2. V was clipped by 5 bases and J by 4 bases; unmatched bases: 10. Germline V lookup: CDR1 PRHDT, CDR2 FYEKMQ (reference sequence). This CDR3 spans 17 amino acids. The CDR3 DNA follows: TGTGCCAGCAGCCCCCCGGGACTAGCGGGAACGAGAGAGACCCAGTACTTC. Its translation: CASSPPGLAGTRETQYF.